Shown below are 26 T cell receptor beta chains from a single sample sequenced in a study of cytomegalovirus exposure and HLA in healthy donors (dated by TCRdb to the late 2010s). The library relied on the immunoSEQ multiplex PCR assay. For the multiplex PCR, a mixture combining 60 forward primers for TCR Vbeta segments and 13 reverse primers for TCR Jbeta segments was used. In TCRdb, the immuneACCESS table is reduced to in-frame sequences with V and J assigned. These tables do not hold every clone; where another copy was compared, an unresolved V gene accounts for under half, and the others remain unexplained. In all, the sample holds approximately 160,000 clones, and about 65% of those were seen once. Jointly, the top ten make up 4.5% of the sample. Sequencing input: PBMCs. These receptors all stem from a woman between 18 and 30 years old in good health and CMV-seropositive.

The V and J genes are TRBV5-1 and TRBJ2-7; D possibly corresponds to TRBD2 (7 bases). V gave up 4 bases and J gave up 5 bases, with 19 bases separating them. CDR1 is SGHRS, CDR2 YFSETQ, per germline. The CDR3 runs to 15 residues. The CDR3 sequence: CASSPGGRLGDEQYF. The CDR3 coding sequence is TGCGCCAGCAGCCCCGGGGGGCGCTTAGGGGACGAGCAGTACTTC.

V gene TRBV6-5 combines with J gene TRBJ2-4; weak D call: TRBD2 (5 bases). V gave up 2 bases and J gave up 6 bases, with 5 bases separating them. This CDR3 has 12 amino acids. The germline V gene encodes CDR1 MNHEY and CDR2 SVGAGI. The CDR3 protein is CASSYEGNIQYF. The CDR3 DNA sequence: TGTGCCAGCAGTTACGAGGGAAACATTCAGTACTTC.

CDR3 residues: CASSKGNQGLAAQNEQFF. The CDR3 DNA sequence: TGTGCCAGCAGCAAAGGGAATCAGGGACTAGCGGCGCAGAATGAGCAGTTCTTC. This rearrangement joins TRBV21-1 to TRBJ2-1; the D call of TRBD2 is as the table states it, not checked on the DNA. TRBV21-1 is shown as a pseudogene. This CDR3 comprises 18 residues.

The genes are TRBV6-6 and TRBJ2-4; 8 positions match TRBD1. The V segment lost 5 bases and the J segment 9 bases; nucleotides outside the gene matches: 9. The CDR3 runs to 14 residues. Germline-derived CDR1 and CDR2 are MNHNY and SVGAGI (reference sequence). CDR3: CASSPGTGGIIQYF. The CDR3 DNA sequence: TGTGCCAGCAGTCCCGGGACAGGTGGTATCATTCAGTACTTC.

V gene TRBV5-1 combines with J gene TRBJ1-3; D gene ambiguous. V was shortened by 2 bases and J by 0 bases, with 9 bases between the two germline ends. The CDR3 contains 15 residues. Germline V gives CDR1 SGHRS, CDR2 YFSETQ. CDR3 bases: TGCGCCAGCAGCTTCTTGGGAGACTCTGGAAACACCATATATTTT. It specifies CASSFLGDSGNTIYF.

The gene calls are TRBV30 and TRBJ2-7, with 9 bases matching TRBD2. CDR3 length: 15 residues. V gave up 0 bases and J gave up 5 bases; unmatched junction bases: 8. CDR1 and CDR2 (germline): GTSNPN, SVGIG (reference sequence). CDR3 sequence (DNA): TGTGCCTGGAGTGTTGCGGGAGGGCCTAGGAACGAGCAGTACTTC. Protein product: CAWSVAGGPRNEQYF.

The chain has TRBV15 and TRBJ2-5; 7 positions match TRBD1. This CDR3 has 14 residues. The V and J ends lost 3 bases and 1 base, in that order; junction bases with no gene match: 2. Germline V gene sequence: CDR1 LNHNV, CDR2 YYDKDF (reference sequence). The DNA for the CDR3 is TGTGCCACCAGCAGCGGGACAGTCCAAGAGACCCAGTACTTC. Protein sequence: CATSSGTVQETQYF.

This clone came up a few times. The CDR3 is CASSPQSQTAHGYTF. Here the CDR3 DNA reads TGTGCCAGCAGCCCTCAGTCCCAGACAGCCCATGGCTACACCTTC. The chain has TRBV7-9 and TRBJ1-2; D is perhaps TRBD1 (5 bases). Germline lookup yields CDR1 SEHNR and CDR2 FQNEAQ (reference sequence). The CDR3 totals 15 residues. Deletions cut 5 bases from V and 6 bases from J, with 19 bases between.

In this sample, this clone turned up a few times. The chain is built from TRBV2 and TRBJ2-5; 7 bases are shared with TRBD1. Germline CDR1 and CDR2: SNHLY and FYNNEI. This CDR3 is built from 14 residues. The J segment lost 3 bases and the V segment lost 10 bases, leaving 11 bases of the junction unmatched. DNA for the CDR3: TGTGCCACTTACAGGGGTTCCCCCAAAGAGACCCAGTACTTC. Translating gives CATYRGSPKETQYF.

This clone was picked up a small number of times. The rearrangement joins TRBV5-6 to TRBJ2-3, with 10 bases lining up with TRBD2. Germline V gene sequence: CDR1 SGHDT, CDR2 YYEEEE. This CDR3 has 16 amino acids. J lost 0 bases, V lost 4 bases, and 5 bases had no gene match. Written as DNA, the CDR3 is TGTGCCAGCAGCGCATATAGCGGGGGGAGCACAGATACGCAGTATTTT. The encoded protein is CASSAYSGGSTDTQYF.

The chain uses TRBV4-1 and TRBJ1-5; D perhaps matches TRBD1 (6 bases). Trimming took 4 bases from V and 0 from J, leaving 10 bases between them. Germline V gene lookup returns CDR1 MGHRA and CDR2 YSYEKL. The CDR3 consists of 15 residues. CDR3 sequence reads: CASSLGQYSNQPQHF. The CDR3 bases are TGCGCCAGCAGCCTTGGACAGTATAGCAATCAGCCCCAGCATTTT.

The rearrangement links TRBV7-8 to TRBJ2-3, with 8 bases matching TRBD2. J lost 4 bases, V lost 5 bases, and 11 bases had no gene match. CDR1 is SGHVS and CDR2 is FQNEAQ in the germline V gene. CDR3 length equals 16 residues. In DNA, the CDR3 is TGTGCCAGCAGCCACGTAGCGGGGCGTGGGGCAGATACGCAGTATTTT. Its translation: CASSHVAGRGADTQYF.

The gene calls are TRBV18 and TRBJ1-3; D is unclear. The length of the CDR3 is 16 residues. CDR1 is KGHSH, CDR2 LQKENI, per germline. Trimming shortened V by 2 bases and J by 4 bases, and 15 bases separated the two germline ends. CDR3 sequence reads: CASSPGLFMGGNTIYF. CDR3 bases: TGTGCCAGCTCACCAGGACTATTTATGGGAGGAAACACCATATATTTT.

This clone was picked up one time. J is TRBJ1-3 and V is TRBV4-1; tentative D call: TRBD1 (5 bases). V gave up 4 bases and J gave up 11 bases, with 12 bases separating them. The germline CDR1 and CDR2 sequences are MGHRA and YSYEKL. The CDR3 has 12 residues. The CDR3 DNA follows: TGCGCCAGCAGCCTTGATAGGGGTGCCATATATTTT. It yields the protein CASSLDRGAIYF.

This clone was picked up one time. The gene calls are TRBV7-3 and TRBJ2-7, with 8 nucleotides matching TRBD2. Germline V gene sequence: CDR1 SGHTA, CDR2 FQGTGA. CDR3 length equals 14 residues. With 2 bases clipped from V and 3 bases from J, the junction kept 3 bases outside the gene matches. CDR3 nucleotide sequence: TGTGCCAGCAGCTTAGCGGGAGGAAACTACGAGCAGTACTTC. Its translation is CASSLAGGNYEQYF. Together with reference TRBV7-3 and TRBJ2-7, the CDR3 gives the full variable domain: GAGVSQTPSNKVTEKGKYVELRCDPISGHTALYWYRQSLGQGPEFLIYFQGTGAADDSGLPNDRFFAVRPEGSVSTLKIQRTERGDSAVYLCASSLAGGNYEQYFGPGTRLTVT.

The chain uses TRBV7-8 and TRBJ2-7; a weak D match, TRBD2 (6 bases). The CDR3 contains 15 residues. Trimming removed 2 bases at V and 4 bases at J, with 15 bases between. CDR1 and CDR2 from the germline V gene are SGHVS and FQNEAQ. DNA of the CDR3: TGTGCCAGCAGCTTAAATCGGGGGTCCCGATACGAGCAGTACTTC. This encodes CASSLNRGSRYEQYF.

The gene calls are TRBV6-6 and TRBJ1-4, with a tentative D call TRBD1 (6 bases). Germline assignment: CDR1 MNHNY and CDR2 SVGAGI (reference sequence). Trimming took off 5 bases at V and 0 bases at J, with 10 bases between the two ends. The CDR3 length is 15 residues. Here the CDR3 DNA reads TGTGCCAGCAGTCAGGGGCAGGCAACTAATGAAAAACTGTTTTTT. The encoded protein is CASSQGQATNEKLFF.

The V gene is TRBV30, the J gene TRBJ2-7; 7 bases map to TRBD1. V lost 4 bases and J lost 7; bases outside the gene matches: 13. The V gene's germline CDR1 is GTSNPN and CDR2 SVGIG (reference sequence). The CDR3 covers 14 residues. The CDR3 sequence is CAWTVTRGRREQYF. The CDR3 DNA follows: TGTGCCTGGACGGTAACGAGGGGGCGCCGGGAGCAGTACTTC.

The chain has TRBV30 and TRBJ2-7; the D is unclear. The CDR3 covers 14 residues. The germline V gene has CDR1 GTSNPN and CDR2 SVGIG (reference sequence). Trimming pared 3 bases from V and 2 bases from J, leaving 14 bases between. The CDR3 here is CAWSTNHFPYEQYF. CDR3 in DNA: TGTGCCTGGAGCACGAATCACTTCCCCTACGAGCAGTACTTC.

The rearrangement uses TRBV28 and TRBJ1-2, with D perhaps matching TRBD1 (5 bases). In germline, CDR1 is MDHEN, CDR2 SYDVKM. The V end lost 6 bases, the J end lost 1 base, and 15 bases lay between the germline ends. The CDR3 runs 15 residues. Written as DNA, the CDR3 is TGTGCCAGCAGGGTCCAGGGAGGGAATAACTATGGCTACACCTTC. Translated, it gives CASRVQGGNNYGYTF.

The chain carries TRBV7-9 and TRBJ1-6; D possibly corresponds to TRBD1 (6 bases). The CDR3 consists of 14 residues. The germline gives CDR1 SEHNR, CDR2 FQNEAQ (reference sequence). V shed 0 bases and J shed 10 bases, with 10 bases lying between them. The CDR3 bases are TGTGCCAGCAGCTTAGCTTTGGACAGATCACCCCTCCACTTT. This encodes CASSLALDRSPLHF. The entire variable domain, with the rest obtained from reference TRBV7-9 and TRBJ1-6, is as follows: DTGVSQNPRHKITKRGQNVTFRCDPISEHNRLYWYRQTLGQGPEFLTYFQNEAQLEKSRLLSDRFSAERPKGSFSTLEIQRTEQGDSAMYLCASSLALDRSPLHFGNGTRLTVT.

The chain uses TRBV5-6 and TRBJ1-2, with 9 positions matching TRBD1. Per the germline V gene, CDR1 is SGHDT and CDR2 is YYEEEE. CDR3 length equals 16 residues. V lost 2 bases, J lost 1 base, and 6 bases stayed unmatched. CDR3 region: CASSFLPGQGNYGYTF. Here the CDR3 DNA reads TGTGCCAGCAGCTTCTTGCCGGGACAGGGTAACTATGGCTACACCTTC.

The chain couples TRBV19 to TRBJ2-1; 14 bases line up with TRBD2. There are 14 residues in the CDR3. The V gene's germline CDR1 is LNHDA and CDR2 SQIVND (reference sequence). V shed 6 bases, J shed 7 bases, and the junction held 2 bases outside the gene matches. The DNA for the CDR3 is TGTGCCAGTAGGGGGACTAGCGGGAGAAATGAGCAGTTCTTC. Protein: CASRGTSGRNEQFF.

This rearrangement joins TRBV2 to TRBJ2-3; 9 nucleotides agree with TRBD2. V dropped 5 bases and J dropped 3; count of bases not matched to a gene: 9. This CDR3 region has 16 residues. Germline V gene data show CDR1 as SNHLY and CDR2 as FYNNEI. The CDR3 nucleotides are TGTGCCAGCAGTCAAGTATTTAGCGGGAGTACAGATACGCAGTATTTT. As protein: CASSQVFSGSTDTQYF.

The genes are TRBV6-5 and TRBJ2-2; possible D gene TRBD1, 5 bases. Trimming shortened V by 4 bases and J by 2 bases, and 8 bases separated the two germline ends. CDR3 length: 14 amino acids. CDR1 and CDR2 (germline): MNHEY, SVGAGI. The DNA for the CDR3 is TGTGCCAGCAGTTTTCAGGGTAACACCGGGGAGCTGTTTTTT. It encodes CASSFQGNTGELFF.

J is TRBJ2-7 and V is TRBV7-6, with 9 bases that match TRBD2. The trim removed 5 bases at V and 2 bases at J, leaving 13 bases unmatched. This CDR3 comprises 17 residues. CDR1 and CDR2 (germline): SGHVS, FNYEAQ. For the CDR3, the DNA is TGTGCCAGCAGCCCCTCTTGGAGGGCTAGCGGGGCCTACGAGCAGTACTTC. It specifies CASSPSWRASGAYEQYF. Supplemented by reference TRBV7-6 and TRBJ2-7, the full variable domain reads GAGVSQSPRYKVTKRGQDVALRCDPISGHVSLYWYRQALGQGPEFLTYFNYEAQQDKSGLPNDRFSAERPEGSISTLTIQRTEQRDSAMYRCASSPSWRASGAYEQYFGPGTRLTVT.